The TCR beta chain described here comes from a study of blood T cell repertoires in COVID-19. The table lists this clone with a few counts. This CDR3 spans 15 amino acids. Germline V CDR1 and CDR2: LGHNA, YSLEER. V lost 5 bases to trimming and J lost 7 bases; unmatched junction nucleotides: 4. Original data processing: Estimates of nucleated cell counts were drawn from the amplification of reference gene primers. Clones were read by immunoSEQ multiplex PCR, and TCRdb kept only the in-frame ones, dropping some. The D gene and trimming were derived from the DNA, and the V and J assignments and clone size from that table. Of about 62,000 clones in the sample, 65% to 85% were seen once. Assignment of participants to cohorts was predicated upon participant-reported clinical history. It was within 2 weeks before study entry that exposed participants met a COVID-19 case.

V is TRBV4-3 and J is TRBJ2-1; TRBD2 agrees at 14 bases. Sequenced: PBMCs or T cells enriched from blood (not recorded which). The TCR comes from a woman in her fifties or sixties who had been exposed to COVID-19. The CDR3 DNA reads TGCGCCAGCAGCTTGGGGACTAGCGGGAGAAATGAGCAGTTCTTC. Protein product: CASSLGTSGRNEQFF.